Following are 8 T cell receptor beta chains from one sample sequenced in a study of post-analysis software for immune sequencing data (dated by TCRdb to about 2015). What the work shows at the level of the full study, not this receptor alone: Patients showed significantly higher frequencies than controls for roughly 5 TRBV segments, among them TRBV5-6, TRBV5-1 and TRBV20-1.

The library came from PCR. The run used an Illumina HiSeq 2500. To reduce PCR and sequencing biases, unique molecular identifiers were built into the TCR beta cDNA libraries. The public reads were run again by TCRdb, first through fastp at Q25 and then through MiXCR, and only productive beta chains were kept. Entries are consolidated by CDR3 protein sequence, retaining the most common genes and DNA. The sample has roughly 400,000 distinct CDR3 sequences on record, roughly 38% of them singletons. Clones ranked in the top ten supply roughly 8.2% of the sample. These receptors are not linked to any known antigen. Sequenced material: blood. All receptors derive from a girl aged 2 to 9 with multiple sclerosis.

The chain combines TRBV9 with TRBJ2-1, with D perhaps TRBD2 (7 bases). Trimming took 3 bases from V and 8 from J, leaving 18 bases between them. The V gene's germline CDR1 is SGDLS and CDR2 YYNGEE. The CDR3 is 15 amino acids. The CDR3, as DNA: TGTGCCAGCAGCGCAGGGGCCTGGGGGGGTGATGAGCAGTTCTTC. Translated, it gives CASSAGAWGGDEQFF.

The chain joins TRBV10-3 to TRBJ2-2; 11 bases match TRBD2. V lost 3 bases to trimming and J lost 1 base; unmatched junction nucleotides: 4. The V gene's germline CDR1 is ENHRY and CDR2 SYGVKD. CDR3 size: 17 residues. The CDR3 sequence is CAISDTGLAGNTGELFF. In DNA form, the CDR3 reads TGTGCCATCAGTGATACAGGACTAGCGGGGAACACCGGGGAGCTGTTTTTT.

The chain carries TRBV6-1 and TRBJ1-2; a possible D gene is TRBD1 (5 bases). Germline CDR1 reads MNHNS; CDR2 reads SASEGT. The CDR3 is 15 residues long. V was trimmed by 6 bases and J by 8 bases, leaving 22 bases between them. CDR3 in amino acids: CASRAQGRANIGYTF. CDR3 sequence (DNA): TGTGCCAGCAGGGCCCAGGGCCGTGCAAATATCGGCTACACCTTC.

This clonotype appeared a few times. CDR3 amino acids: CATSGFSSYEQYF. The CDR3 nucleotides read TGTGCCACCAGCGGGTTCAGCTCCTACGAGCAGTACTTC. V usage is TRBV10-3 and J usage is TRBJ2-7, with a possible D match to TRBD2 (6 bases). This CDR3 is built from 13 residues. V gave up 10 bases and J gave up 0 bases, with 13 bases separating them. The germline V gene has CDR1 ENHRY and CDR2 SYGVKD.

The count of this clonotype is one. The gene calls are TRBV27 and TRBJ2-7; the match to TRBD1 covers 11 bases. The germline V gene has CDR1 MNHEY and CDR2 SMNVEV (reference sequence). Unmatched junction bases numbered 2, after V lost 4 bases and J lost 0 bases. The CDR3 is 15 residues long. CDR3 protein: CASSSGQGGSYEQYF. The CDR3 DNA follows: TGTGCCAGCAGTTCGGGACAGGGGGGCTCCTACGAGCAGTACTTC.

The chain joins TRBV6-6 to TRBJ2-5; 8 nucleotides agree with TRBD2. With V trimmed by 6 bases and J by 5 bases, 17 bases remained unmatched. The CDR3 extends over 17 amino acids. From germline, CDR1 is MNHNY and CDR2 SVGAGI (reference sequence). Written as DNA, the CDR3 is TGTGCCAGCAGCTCAACCTCGGCCATCCCGGGGGGGGAGACCCAGTACTTC. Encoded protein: CASSSTSAIPGGETQYF.

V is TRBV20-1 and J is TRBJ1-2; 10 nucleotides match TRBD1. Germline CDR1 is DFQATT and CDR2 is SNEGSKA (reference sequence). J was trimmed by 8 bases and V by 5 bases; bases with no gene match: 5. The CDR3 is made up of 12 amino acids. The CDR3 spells CSAQDRGEGYTF. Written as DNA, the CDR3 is TGCAGTGCTCAGGACAGGGGGGAAGGCTACACCTTC.

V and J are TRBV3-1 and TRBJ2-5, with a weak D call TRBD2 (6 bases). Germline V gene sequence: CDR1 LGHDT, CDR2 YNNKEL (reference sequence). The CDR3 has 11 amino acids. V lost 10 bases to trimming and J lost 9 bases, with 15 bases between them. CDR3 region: CATIGAGAQYF. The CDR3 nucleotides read TGTGCCACCATCGGAGCGGGTGCCCAGTACTTC.